The clone carrying this T cell receptor beta chain occurred a few times. The target antigen is unknown. TCR beta CDR3 sequences were amplified from RNA transcripts. A set of HTBI primers served as the primers for a first-round RT-PCR of the TCR CDR3. TCRdb fed the multiplex PCR reads into MiXCR, producing one record per CDR3 protein. The sample consists of some 560,000 distinct CDR3 sequences, approximately 14% of them appearing once. Patients aged 18 to 65 had newly diagnosed hyperthyroidism lasting under 2 months. Any patient presenting with uncontrolled infection, other autoimmune disease, pregnancy or lactation was left out. The source of the sample is a study of T cells in Graves' hyperthyroidism and ophthalmopathy. General observations from the study: Blood held most thyroid clonotypes expanded above 0.001 frequency.

The sequenced material came from blood. The TCR was taken from a middle-aged woman with Graves' hyperthyroidism.

The DNA for the CDR3 is TGCGCCAGTTCACGGGAAATTACCTACAATGAGCAGTTCTTC. Its protein is CASSREITYNEQFF. The chain employs TRBV4-1 and TRBJ2-1; D perhaps matches TRBD2 (5 bases). Germline CDR1 and CDR2: MGHRA and YSYEKL. The V and J ends lost 9 bases and 2 bases respectively, with 14 bases between them. This CDR3 has 14 residues.